This T cell receptor (beta chain) was identified during a study of blood T cells in healthy people across ages. Primers used in a second PCR of roughly 6 to 12 cycles were a sample-barcoded 5' primer and a J-beta primer mix. TCRdb reprocessed the 5' RACE reads via MiXCR and lists one record per CDR3 protein. The data show approximately 1,000,000 distinct CDR3 sequences, more than 40% seen once. Trimming left V 1 base short and J 4 bases short, with 10 bases between. Germline loops: CDR1 KGHSH, CDR2 LQKENI. CDR3 length equals 15 residues. The chain recombines TRBV18 with TRBJ2-2; no definite D call. The TCR comes from a woman aged 60-75 years in good health. The sample was blood. The CDR3 reads CASSPQGSGTGELFF. The CDR3 nucleotides are TGTGCCAGCTCACCACAAGGGTCGGGCACCGGGGAGCTGTTTTTT.